A single sample is the source of the 5 T cell receptor beta chains below, sequenced in a study of somatic mutations in cytotoxic T cells in rheumatoid arthritis. Sequencing was performed with immunoSEQ multiplex PCR; in TCRdb, only in-frame clones are kept and a portion is missing. This table holds about 20,000 clones, more than 70% found once. Material for sequencing was CD8+ T cells sorted from blood. The receptors derive from a woman in her forties or fifties in good health.

The rearrangement joins TRBV6-4 to TRBJ2-1, with 8 nucleotides matching TRBD2. CDR3 length: 16 amino acids. In germline, CDR1 is MRHNA, CDR2 SNTAGT. The J segment lost 8 bases and the V segment lost 5 bases, leaving 14 bases of the junction unmatched. CDR3 sequence (DNA): TGTGCCAGCAGTCCAGCCCCCGCGGGGGGTAGGGATGAGCAGTTCTTC. Amino acids: CASSPAPAGGRDEQFF.

The chain couples TRBV4-3 to TRBJ2-7, with 7 bases that match TRBD1. J lost 7 bases, V lost 0 bases, and 15 bases had no gene match. The CDR3 is 17 residues long. Germline CDR1 and CDR2: LGHNA and YSLEER. CDR3 loop: CASSQDTLTGWAREQYF. The CDR3 bases are TGCGCCAGCAGCCAAGATACCCTGACAGGGTGGGCGAGGGAGCAGTACTTC.

This chain uses TRBV4-1 with TRBJ1-2; D gene uncertain. With 2 bases removed from V and 4 bases from J, the gap between germline ends came to 11 bases. CDR3 size: 14 residues. Germline assignment: CDR1 MGHRA and CDR2 YSYEKL. The CDR3: CASSQSLHPYGYTF. CDR3 bases: TGCGCCAGCAGCCAAAGTCTTCACCCCTATGGCTACACCTTC.

The V and J genes are TRBV9 and TRBJ1-2; no firm D call. This CDR3 comprises 14 residues. The germline V gene has CDR1 SGDLS and CDR2 YYNGEE. Trimming left V 4 bases short and J 3 bases short, with 13 bases between. DNA of the CDR3: TGTGCCAGCAGCTACAAGACGGAGGACTATGGCTACACCTTC. It codes for CASSYKTEDYGYTF.

This chain connects TRBV29-1 to TRBJ2-5; D possibly uses TRBD1 or TRBD2 (6 bases each). TRBJ2-7 explains the end of the DNA better; the J call may be wrong. CDR1 SQVTM and CDR2 ANQGSEA come from the germline V gene. CDR3 length: 14 residues. The CDR3 DNA reads as TGCAGCGTGTACGGGGGCGACAGCTCCTACGAGCAGTACTTC. Encoded protein: CSVYGGDSSYEQYF.